This T cell receptor (beta chain) was identified in a study of blood T cell repertoires in COVID-19. Study in general: COVID-19 samples from acute and convalescent phases originated in the United States, Italy and Spain. The analysed material was cDNA or gDNA that came from T cells, B-cell-depleted T cells, or PBMCs.

The V gene lost 3 bases and the J gene lost 4 bases, with 13 bases spanning the gap. Germline CDR1 LNHDA, CDR2 SQIVND (reference sequence). This CDR3 is built from 14 residues. Authors' methods: Reference gene primer amplification yielded estimated nucleated cell counts. Assay used: immunoSEQ multiplex PCR; TCRdb lists only in-frame clones, some missing. V, J and clone size are those of that table, while D and trimming were read from the DNA. The table has roughly 150,000 clones, about 80% seen once. This chain joins TRBV19 and TRBJ2-7; possibly TRBD1 for D (5 bases). The sample was peripheral blood. This clonotype was sampled from a man between 65 and 80 years old with active or convalescent COVID-19. This CDR3 reads CASSIRQGLYEQYF. The CDR3 coding sequence is TGTGCCAGTAGTATCCGCCAGGGCCTATACGAGCAGTACTTC.